This TCR beta chain is drawn from a study of early T cells in non-severe SARS-CoV-2 infection. There are many counts of this clonotype. There are 12 residues in the CDR3. The germline V gene encodes CDR1 MNHEY and CDR2 SVGAGI. V dropped 7 bases and J dropped 8; count of bases not matched to a gene: 6. Researchers tagged individual cDNA molecules with unique molecular identifiers. TCRdb re-derived calls from the 5' RACE reads in MiXCR, one entry per CDR3 protein. The sample lists roughly 30,000 distinct CDR3 sequences; approximately 5.2% were seen once. The V and J genes are TRBV6-5 and TRBJ2-3; 7 bases agree with TRBD2. The sequence came from an adult who was a healthcare worker with PCR-confirmed SARS-CoV-2 infection or an uninfected control (not recorded which). Sample: whole blood. The CDR3 protein is CASINGGGTQYF. In nucleotides, the CDR3 is TGTGCCAGCATCAACGGCGGGGGTACGCAGTATTTT.